What follows is one TCR beta chain and its context. This sample stems from a study of blood T cell repertoires in COVID-19. Study-wide background: Nucleic acid was either cDNA or gDNA, and it came from T cells, B-cell-depleted T cells, or PBMCs.

Assay: immunoSEQ multiplex PCR; the TCRdb copy retains only in-frame clones and omits some. The data show approximately 170,000 clones, with about nine tenths seen just once and about 2.1% held by the top ten. The germline V and J ends were trimmed by 7 bases and 4 bases, with 13 bases remaining between them. CDR3 length: 13 residues. CDR1 and CDR2 (germline): LNHDA, SQIVND (reference sequence). Sequencing input: peripheral blood. The source of this sequence is a man younger than 35 who had recovered from COVID-19. The rearrangement joins TRBV19 to TRBJ1-1, with D hard to call. CDR3 amino acids: CASNWGGGTEAFF. The CDR3 bases are TGTGCCAGTAATTGGGGAGGAGGCACTGAAGCTTTCTTT.